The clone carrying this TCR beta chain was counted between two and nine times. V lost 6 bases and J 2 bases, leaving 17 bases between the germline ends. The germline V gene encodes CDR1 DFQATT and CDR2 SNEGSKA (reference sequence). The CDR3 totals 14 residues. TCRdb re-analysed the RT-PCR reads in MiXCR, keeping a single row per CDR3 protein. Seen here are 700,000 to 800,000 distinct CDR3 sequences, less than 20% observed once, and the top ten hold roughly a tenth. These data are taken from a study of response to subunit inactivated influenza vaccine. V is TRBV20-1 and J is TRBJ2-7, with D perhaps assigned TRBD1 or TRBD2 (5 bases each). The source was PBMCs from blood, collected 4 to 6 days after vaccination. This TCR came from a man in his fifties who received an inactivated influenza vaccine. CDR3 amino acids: CSAEAGTKPYEQYF. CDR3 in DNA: TGCAGTGCGGAAGCCGGGACGAAACCCTACGAGCAGTACTTC.